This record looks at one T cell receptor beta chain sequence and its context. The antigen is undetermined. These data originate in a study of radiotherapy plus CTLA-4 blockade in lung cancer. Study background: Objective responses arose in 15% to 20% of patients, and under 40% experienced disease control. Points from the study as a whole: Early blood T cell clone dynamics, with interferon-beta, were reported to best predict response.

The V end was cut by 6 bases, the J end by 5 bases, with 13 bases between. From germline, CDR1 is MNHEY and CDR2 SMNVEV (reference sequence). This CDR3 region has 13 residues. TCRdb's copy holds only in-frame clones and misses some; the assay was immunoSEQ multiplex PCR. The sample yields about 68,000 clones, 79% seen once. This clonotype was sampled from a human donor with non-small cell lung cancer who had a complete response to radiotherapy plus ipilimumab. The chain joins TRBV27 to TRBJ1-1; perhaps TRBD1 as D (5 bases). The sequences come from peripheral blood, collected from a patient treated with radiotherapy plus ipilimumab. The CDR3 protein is CASRFQGGTEAFF. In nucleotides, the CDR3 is TGTGCCAGCAGATTTCAGGGTGGAACTGAAGCTTTCTTT.